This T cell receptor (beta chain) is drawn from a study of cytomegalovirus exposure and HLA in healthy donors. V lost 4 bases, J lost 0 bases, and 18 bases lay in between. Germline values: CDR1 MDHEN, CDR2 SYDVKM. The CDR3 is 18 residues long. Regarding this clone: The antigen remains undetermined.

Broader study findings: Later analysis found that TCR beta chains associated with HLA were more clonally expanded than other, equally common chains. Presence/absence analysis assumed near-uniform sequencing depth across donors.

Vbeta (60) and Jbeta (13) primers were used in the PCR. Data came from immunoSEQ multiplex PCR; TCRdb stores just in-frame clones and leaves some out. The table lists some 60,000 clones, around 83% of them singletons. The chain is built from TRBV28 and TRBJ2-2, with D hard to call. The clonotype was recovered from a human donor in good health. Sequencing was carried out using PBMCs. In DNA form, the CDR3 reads TGTGCCAGCAGTTACCCCCCCTTTTTGAGGCCGAACACCGGGGAGCTGTTTTTT. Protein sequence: CASSYPPFLRPNTGELFF.